This passage covers 4 T cell receptor beta chains from one sample sequenced in a study of CD8 T cells in ankylosing spondylitis. Each CDR3 protein gets one entry after TCRdb re-called the 5' RACE reads with MiXCR. This sample has 210,000 or so distinct CDR3 sequences, with approximately 24% found just once. Material for sequencing was blood, either unsorted or a sorted T cell fraction (not recorded which). These receptors came from a male donor with ankylosing spondylitis or in good health (not recorded which).

The sample holds many counts of this clonotype. The V gene is TRBV7-2, the J gene TRBJ2-1, with TRBD2 matching over 10 bases. Per germline, CDR1 SGHTA and CDR2 FQGNSA. The CDR3 is 15 residues long. Trimming cost V 5 bases and J 5 bases; bases outside gene matches: 6. The CDR3 DNA is TGTGCCAGCAGCGCTAGCGGGAGCCCCAACAATGAGCAGTTCTTC. Amino acid sequence: CASSASGSPNNEQFF.

This clonotype was recorded many times. V gene TRBV9 combines with J gene TRBJ2-1; the match to TRBD2 covers 8 bases. Trimming removed 0 bases from V and 4 bases from J; junction bases left unmatched: 12. Germline V gene lookup returns CDR1 SGDLS and CDR2 YYNGEE. CDR3 length equals 18 residues. DNA of the CDR3: TGTGCCAGCAGCGTAGATCCACTAGCGGAGACCTCTTACAATGAGCAGTTCTTC. It codes for CASSVDPLAETSYNEQFF.

This clonotype was detected only once. This may arise from a read error, as a much more abundant clone is one base away. The rearrangement links TRBV5-1 to TRBJ2-1; possibly TRBD1 or TRBD2 for D (5 bases each). There are 13 residues in the CDR3. Trimming left V 4 bases short and J 12 bases short, with 17 bases between. Germline V CDR1 and CDR2: SGHRS, YFSETQ. CDR3 in DNA: TGCGCCAGCAGCCGACGGATGGGGGATGTGCAGTTCTTC. This codes for CASSRRMGDVQFF. The entire variable domain, with the rest obtained from reference TRBV5-1 and TRBJ2-1, is as follows: KAGVTQTPRYLIKTRGQQVTLSCSPISGHRSVSWYQQTPGQGLQFLFEYFSETQRNKGNFPGRFSGRQFSNSRSEMNVSTLELGDSALYLCASSRRMGDVQFFGPGTRLTVL.

The chain employs TRBV5-1 and TRBJ2-5; D may match TRBD1 or TRBD2 (6 bases each). The CDR3 is 15 amino acids. Trimming stripped 4 bases from V and 2 bases from J, with 15 bases between. The germline V gene has CDR1 SGHRS and CDR2 YFSETQ. CDR3 sequence reads: CASSRRGLEQETQYF. The CDR3 nucleotides are TGCGCCAGCAGCAGGAGGGGGTTGGAACAAGAGACCCAGTACTTC.